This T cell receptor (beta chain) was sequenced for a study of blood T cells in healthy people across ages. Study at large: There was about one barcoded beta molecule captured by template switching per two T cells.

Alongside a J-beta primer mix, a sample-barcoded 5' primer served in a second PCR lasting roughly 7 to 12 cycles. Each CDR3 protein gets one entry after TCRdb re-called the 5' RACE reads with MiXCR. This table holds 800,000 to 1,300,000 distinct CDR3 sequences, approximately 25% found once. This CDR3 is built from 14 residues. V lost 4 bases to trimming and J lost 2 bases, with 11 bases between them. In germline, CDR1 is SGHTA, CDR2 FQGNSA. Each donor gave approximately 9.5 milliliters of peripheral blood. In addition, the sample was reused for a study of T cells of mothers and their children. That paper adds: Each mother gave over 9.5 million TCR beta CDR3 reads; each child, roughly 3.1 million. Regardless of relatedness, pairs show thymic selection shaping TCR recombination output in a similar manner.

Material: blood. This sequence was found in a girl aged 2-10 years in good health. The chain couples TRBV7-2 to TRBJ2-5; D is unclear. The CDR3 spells CASSSHRVQETQYF. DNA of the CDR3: TGTGCCAGCAGCTCCCACAGAGTGCAAGAGACCCAGTACTTC.